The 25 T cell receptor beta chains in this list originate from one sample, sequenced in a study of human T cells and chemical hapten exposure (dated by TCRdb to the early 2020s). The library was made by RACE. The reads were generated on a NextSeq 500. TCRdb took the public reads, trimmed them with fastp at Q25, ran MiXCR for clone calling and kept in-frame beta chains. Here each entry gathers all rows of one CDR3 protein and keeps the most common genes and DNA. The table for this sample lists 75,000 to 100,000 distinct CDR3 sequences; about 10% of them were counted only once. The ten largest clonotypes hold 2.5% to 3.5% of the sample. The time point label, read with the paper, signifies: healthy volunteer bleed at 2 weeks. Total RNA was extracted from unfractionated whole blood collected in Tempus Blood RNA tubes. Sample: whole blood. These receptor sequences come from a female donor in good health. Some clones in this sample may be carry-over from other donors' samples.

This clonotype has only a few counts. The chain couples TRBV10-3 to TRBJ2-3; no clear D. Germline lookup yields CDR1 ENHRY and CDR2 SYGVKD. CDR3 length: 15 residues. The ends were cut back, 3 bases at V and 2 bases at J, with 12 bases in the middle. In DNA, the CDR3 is TGTGCCATCAGTGACACTCAGAGAAACACAGATACGCAGTATTTT. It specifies CAISDTQRNTDTQYF.

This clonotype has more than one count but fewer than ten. The CDR3 DNA follows: TGTGCCAGCAGTTTAGGGGCAGGGGGCCAGAGGTCTGAAGCTTTCTTT. Its translation: CASSLGAGGQRSEAFF. This chain uses TRBV28 with TRBJ1-1; 8 bases are shared with TRBD1. Germline V gene lookup returns CDR1 MDHEN and CDR2 SYDVKM. V was clipped by 2 bases and J by 6 bases; unmatched bases: 11. The CDR3 is 16 residues long. The whole variable domain, filled in from reference TRBV28 and TRBJ1-1, reads DVKVTQSSRYLVKRTGEKVFLECVQDMDHENMFWYRQDPGLGLRLIYFSYDVKMKEKGDIPEGYSVSREKKERFSLILESASTNQTSMYLCASSLGAGGQRSEAFFGQGTRLTVV.

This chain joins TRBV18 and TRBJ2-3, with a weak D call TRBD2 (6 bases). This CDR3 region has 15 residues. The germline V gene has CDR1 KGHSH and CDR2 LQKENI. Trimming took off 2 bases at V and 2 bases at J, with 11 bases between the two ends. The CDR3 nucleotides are TGTGCCAGCTCACCAACCGGACTAACCACAGATACGCAGTATTTT. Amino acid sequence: CASSPTGLTTDTQYF. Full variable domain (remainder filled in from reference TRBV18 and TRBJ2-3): NAGVMQNPRHLVRRRGQEARLRCSPMKGHSHVYWYRQLPEEGLKFMVYLQKENIIDESGMPKERFSAEFPKEGPSILRIQQVVRGDSAAYFCASSPTGLTTDTQYFGPGTRLTVL.

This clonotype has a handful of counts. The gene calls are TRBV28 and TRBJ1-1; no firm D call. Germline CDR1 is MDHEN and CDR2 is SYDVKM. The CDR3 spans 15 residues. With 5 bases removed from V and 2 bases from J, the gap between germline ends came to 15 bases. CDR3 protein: CASSPHNIGNTEAFF. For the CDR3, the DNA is TGTGCCAGCAGTCCCCATAACATCGGTAACACTGAAGCTTTCTTT.

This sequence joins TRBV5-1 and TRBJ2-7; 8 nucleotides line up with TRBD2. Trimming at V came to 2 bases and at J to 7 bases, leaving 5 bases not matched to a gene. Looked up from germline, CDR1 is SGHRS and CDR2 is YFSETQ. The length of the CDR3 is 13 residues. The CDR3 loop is CASSLSREDEQYF. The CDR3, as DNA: TGCGCCAGCAGCTTATCGCGGGAGGATGAGCAGTACTTC.

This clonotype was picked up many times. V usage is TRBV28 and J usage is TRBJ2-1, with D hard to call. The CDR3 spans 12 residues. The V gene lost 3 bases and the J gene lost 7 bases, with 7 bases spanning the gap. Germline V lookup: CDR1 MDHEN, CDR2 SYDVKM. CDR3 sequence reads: CASSLGSNEQFF. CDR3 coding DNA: TGTGCCAGCAGTTTGGGCAGTAATGAGCAGTTCTTC. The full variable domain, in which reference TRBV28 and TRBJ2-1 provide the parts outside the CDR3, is DVKVTQSSRYLVKRTGEKVFLECVQDMDHENMFWYRQDPGLGLRLIYFSYDVKMKEKGDIPEGYSVSREKKERFSLILESASTNQTSMYLCASSLGSNEQFFGPGTRLTVL.

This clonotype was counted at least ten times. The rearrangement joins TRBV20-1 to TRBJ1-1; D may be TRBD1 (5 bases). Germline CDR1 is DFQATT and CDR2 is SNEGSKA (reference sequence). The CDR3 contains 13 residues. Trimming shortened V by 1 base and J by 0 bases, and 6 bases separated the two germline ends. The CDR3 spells CSARGRVNTEAFF. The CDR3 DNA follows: TGCAGTGCTAGAGGCAGGGTGAACACTGAAGCTTTCTTT.

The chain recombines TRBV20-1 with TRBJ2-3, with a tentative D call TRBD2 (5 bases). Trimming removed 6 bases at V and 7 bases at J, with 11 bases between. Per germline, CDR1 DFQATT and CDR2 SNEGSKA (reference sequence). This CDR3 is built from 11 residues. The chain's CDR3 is CSAPLANTQYF. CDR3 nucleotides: TGCAGTGCACCTTTAGCGAATACGCAGTATTTT.

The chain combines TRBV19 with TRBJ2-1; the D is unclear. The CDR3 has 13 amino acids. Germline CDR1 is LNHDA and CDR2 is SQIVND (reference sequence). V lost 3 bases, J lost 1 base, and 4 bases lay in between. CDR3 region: CASSMSSYNEQFF. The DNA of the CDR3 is TGTGCCAGTAGTATGTCGTCCTACAATGAGCAGTTCTTC.

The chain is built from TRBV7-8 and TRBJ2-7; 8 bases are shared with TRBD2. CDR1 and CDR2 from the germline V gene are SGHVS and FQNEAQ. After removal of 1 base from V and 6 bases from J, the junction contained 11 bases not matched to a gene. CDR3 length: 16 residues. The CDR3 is CASSLESMSSGSEQYF. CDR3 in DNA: TGTGCCAGCAGCTTAGAAAGTATGAGCAGCGGGAGCGAGCAGTACTTC.

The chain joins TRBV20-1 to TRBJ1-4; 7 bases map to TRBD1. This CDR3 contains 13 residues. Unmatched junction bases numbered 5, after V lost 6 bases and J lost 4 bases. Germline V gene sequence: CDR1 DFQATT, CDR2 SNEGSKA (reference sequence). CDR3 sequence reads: CSAAGTDNEKLFF. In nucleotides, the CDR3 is TGCAGTGCCGCCGGGACAGATAATGAAAAACTGTTTTTT.

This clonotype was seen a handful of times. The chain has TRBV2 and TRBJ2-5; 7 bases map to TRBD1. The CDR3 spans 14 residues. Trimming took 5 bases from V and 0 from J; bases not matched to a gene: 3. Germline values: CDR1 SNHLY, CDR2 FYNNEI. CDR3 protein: CASSPRGNQETQYF. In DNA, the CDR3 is TGTGCCAGCAGTCCCAGGGGGAACCAAGAGACCCAGTACTTC.

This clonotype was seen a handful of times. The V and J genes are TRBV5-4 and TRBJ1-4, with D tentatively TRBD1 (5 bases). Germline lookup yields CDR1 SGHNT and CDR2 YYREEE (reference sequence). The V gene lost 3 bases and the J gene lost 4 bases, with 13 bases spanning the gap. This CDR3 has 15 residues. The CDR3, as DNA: TGTGCCAGCAGCTCGCCGGACATAGATAATGAAAAACTGTTTTTT. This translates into CASSSPDIDNEKLFF.

The CDR3 DNA reads TGTGCCAGCAGTCAGTGGGGGGAATCGAACACTGAAGCTTTCTTT. Translating it yields CASSQWGESNTEAFF. The chain links TRBV28 to TRBJ1-1, with D possibly being TRBD1 (5 bases). The CDR3 runs 15 residues. From germline, CDR1 is MDHEN and CDR2 SYDVKM. V shed 5 bases and J shed 1 base, with 14 bases lying between them. Together with reference TRBV28 and TRBJ1-1, the CDR3 gives the full variable domain: DVKVTQSSRYLVKRTGEKVFLECVQDMDHENMFWYRQDPGLGLRLIYFSYDVKMKEKGDIPEGYSVSREKKERFSLILESASTNQTSMYLCASSQWGESNTEAFFGQGTRLTVV.

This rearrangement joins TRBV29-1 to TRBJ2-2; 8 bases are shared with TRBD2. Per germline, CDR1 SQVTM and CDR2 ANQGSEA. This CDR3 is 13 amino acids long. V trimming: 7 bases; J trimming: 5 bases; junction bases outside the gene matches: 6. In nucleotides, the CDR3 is TGCAGCGGGCGCGAGCGGGAGACCGGGGAGCTGTTTTTT. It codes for CSGRERETGELFF.

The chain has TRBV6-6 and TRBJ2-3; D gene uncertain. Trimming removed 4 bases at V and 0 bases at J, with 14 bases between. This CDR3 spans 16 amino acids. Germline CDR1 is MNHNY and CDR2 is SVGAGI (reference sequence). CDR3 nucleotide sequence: TGTGCCAGCAGTTTTTCGGGCCCTCCTAGCACAGATACGCAGTATTTT. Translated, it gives CASSFSGPPSTDTQYF.

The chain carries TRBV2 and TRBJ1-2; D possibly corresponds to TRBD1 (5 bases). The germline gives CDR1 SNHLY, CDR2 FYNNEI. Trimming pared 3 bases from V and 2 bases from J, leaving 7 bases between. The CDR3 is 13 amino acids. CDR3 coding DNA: TGTGCCAGCAGTGAGGGGCAGAACTATGGCTACACCTTC. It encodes CASSEGQNYGYTF.

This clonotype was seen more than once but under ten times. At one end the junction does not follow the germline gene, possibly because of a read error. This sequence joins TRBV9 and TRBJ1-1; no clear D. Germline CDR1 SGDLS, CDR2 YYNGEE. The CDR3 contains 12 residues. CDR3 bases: TGTGCCAGCAGCCCCTCGAACGCTGAAGCTTTCTTT. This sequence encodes CASSPSNAEAFF. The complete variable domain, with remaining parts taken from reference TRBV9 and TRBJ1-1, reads DSGVTQTPKHLITATGQRVTLRCSPRSGDLSVYWYQQSLDQGLQFLIQYYNGEERAKGNILERFSAQQFPDLHSELNLSSLELGDSALYFCASSPSNAEAFFGQGTRLTVV.

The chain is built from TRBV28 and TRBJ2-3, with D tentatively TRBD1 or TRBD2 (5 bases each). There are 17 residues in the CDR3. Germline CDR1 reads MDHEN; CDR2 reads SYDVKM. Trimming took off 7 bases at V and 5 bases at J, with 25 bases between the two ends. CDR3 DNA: TGTGCCAGCACTTCAACTAAGACCGGGACGGACAAAGATACGCAGTATTTT. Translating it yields CASTSTKTGTDKDTQYF.

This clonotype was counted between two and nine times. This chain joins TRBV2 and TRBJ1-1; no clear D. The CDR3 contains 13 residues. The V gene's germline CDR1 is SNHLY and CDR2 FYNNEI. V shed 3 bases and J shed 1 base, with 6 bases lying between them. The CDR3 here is CASSEEANTEAFF. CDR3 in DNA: TGTGCCAGCAGTGAGGAAGCGAACACTGAAGCTTTCTTT.

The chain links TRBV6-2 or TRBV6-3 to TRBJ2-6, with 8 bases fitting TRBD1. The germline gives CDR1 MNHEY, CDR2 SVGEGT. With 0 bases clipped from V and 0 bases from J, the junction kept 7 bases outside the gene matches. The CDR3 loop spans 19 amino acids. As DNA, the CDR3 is TGTGCCAGCAGTTACTCCCGGACAGGGCTTTTCTCTGGGGCCAACGTCCTGACTTTC. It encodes CASSYSRTGLFSGANVLTF.

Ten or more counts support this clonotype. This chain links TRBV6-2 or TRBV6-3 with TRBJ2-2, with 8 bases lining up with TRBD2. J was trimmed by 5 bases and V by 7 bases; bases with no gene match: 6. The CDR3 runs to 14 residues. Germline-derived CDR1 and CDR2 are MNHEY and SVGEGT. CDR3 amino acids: CASTETGGTGELFF. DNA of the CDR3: TGTGCCAGCACCGAGACGGGGGGGACCGGGGAGCTGTTTTTT.

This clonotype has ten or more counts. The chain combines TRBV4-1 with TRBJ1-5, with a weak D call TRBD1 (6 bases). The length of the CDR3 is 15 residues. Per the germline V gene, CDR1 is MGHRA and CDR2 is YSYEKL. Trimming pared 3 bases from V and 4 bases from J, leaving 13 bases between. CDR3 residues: CASSQTTGWNQPQHF. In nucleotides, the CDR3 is TGCGCCAGCAGCCAGACCACAGGGTGGAATCAGCCCCAGCATTTT.

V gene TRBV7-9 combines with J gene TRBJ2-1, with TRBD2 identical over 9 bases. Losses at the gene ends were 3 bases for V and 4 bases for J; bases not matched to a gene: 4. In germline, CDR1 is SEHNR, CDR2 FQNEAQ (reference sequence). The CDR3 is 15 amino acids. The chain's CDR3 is CASSFSSGKYNEQFF. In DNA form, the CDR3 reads TGTGCCAGCAGCTTCTCTAGCGGGAAATACAATGAGCAGTTCTTC. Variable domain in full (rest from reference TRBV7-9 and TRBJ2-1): DTGVSQNPRHKITKRGQNVTFRCDPISEHNRLYWYRQTLGQGPEFLTYFQNEAQLEKSRLLSDRFSAERPKGSFSTLEIQRTEQGDSAMYLCASSFSSGKYNEQFFGPGTRLTVL.

DNA for the CDR3: TGTGCCACTGCTGGGACCGTCCATAGCAATCAGCCCCAGCATTTT. It encodes CATAGTVHSNQPQHF. The rearrangement links TRBV12-3 or TRBV12-4 to TRBJ1-5, with D tentatively TRBD1 (5 bases). Trimming took 10 bases from V and 0 from J, leaving 16 bases between them. The CDR3 is made up of 15 amino acids.